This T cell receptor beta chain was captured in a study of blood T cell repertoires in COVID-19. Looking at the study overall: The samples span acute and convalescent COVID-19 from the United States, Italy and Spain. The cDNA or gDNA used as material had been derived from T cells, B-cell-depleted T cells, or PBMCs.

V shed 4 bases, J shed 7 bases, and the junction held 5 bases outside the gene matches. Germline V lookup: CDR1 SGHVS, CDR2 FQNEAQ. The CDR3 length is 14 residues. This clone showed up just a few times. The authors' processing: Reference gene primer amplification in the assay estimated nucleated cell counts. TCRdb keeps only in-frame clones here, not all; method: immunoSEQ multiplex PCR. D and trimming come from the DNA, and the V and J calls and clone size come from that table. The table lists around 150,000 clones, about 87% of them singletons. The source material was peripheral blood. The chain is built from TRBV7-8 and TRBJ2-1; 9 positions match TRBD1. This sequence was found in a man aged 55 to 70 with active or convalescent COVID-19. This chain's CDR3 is CASSYRDRVNEQFF. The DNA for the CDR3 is TGTGCCAGCAGCTATCGGGACAGGGTGAATGAGCAGTTCTTC.